This is a list of T cell receptor beta chains from one sample in a study of blood T cell repertoires in COVID-19. Generated by immunoSEQ multiplex PCR, the TCRdb table keeps only in-frame clones and is missing some. The table lists over 95,000 clones, over 75% of them singletons. Sequenced: peripheral blood. The receptors here all came from a woman aged 65 to 85 who had recovered from COVID-19. The CDR3 runs from the conserved cysteine through the conserved F or W. The order of the fields is CDR3 length, D gene, V gene, J gene, clone size, CDR3 protein, CDR3 DNA. D genes are given only for firm matches. Clone size is stated in some rows and not others, as once, few, many or a class when expanded.

cdr3_length: 15; d_call: .; v_call: TRBV11-2; j_call: TRBJ2-1; clone_size: .; cdr3_aa: CASSLGGPTYNEQFF; cdr3_nt: TGTGCCAGCAGCTTAGGGGGGCCCACCTACAATGAGCAGTTCTTC
cdr3_length: 14; d_call: TRBD1; v_call: TRBV18; j_call: TRBJ1-1; clone_size: .; cdr3_aa: CASSESRQGSEAFF; cdr3_nt: TGTGCCAGCTCCGAATCCCGACAGGGGAGCGAAGCTTTCTTT
cdr3_length: 15; d_call: TRBD1; v_call: TRBV5-6; j_call: TRBJ1-5; clone_size: .; cdr3_aa: CASSTGGILNQPQHF; cdr3_nt: TGTGCCAGCAGTACAGGGGGGATCCTTAATCAGCCCCAGCATTTT
cdr3_length: 14; d_call: .; v_call: TRBV5-1; j_call: TRBJ1-1; clone_size: .; cdr3_aa: CASSHAPGNTEAFF; cdr3_nt: TGCGCCAGCAGCCATGCTCCGGGGAACACTGAAGCTTTCTTT
cdr3_length: 18; d_call: .; v_call: TRBV11-2; j_call: TRBJ1-6; clone_size: few; cdr3_aa: CASSLAAVWTATNSPLHF; cdr3_nt: TGTGCCAGCAGCTTAGCTGCTGTGTGGACAGCCACCAATTCACCCCTCCACTTT
cdr3_length: 15; d_call: TRBD2; v_call: TRBV7-2; j_call: TRBJ2-7; clone_size: .; cdr3_aa: CASSSRTSGVYEQYF; cdr3_nt: TGTGCCAGCAGCTCGCGGACTAGCGGGGTGTACGAGCAGTACTTC
cdr3_length: 16; d_call: TRBD2; v_call: TRBV7-2; j_call: TRBJ2-7; clone_size: .; cdr3_aa: CASSHNRASGAYEQYF; cdr3_nt: TGTGCCAGCAGCCATAACCGGGCTAGCGGGGCCTACGAGCAGTACTTC
cdr3_length: 14; d_call: TRBD1; v_call: TRBV29-1; j_call: TRBJ2-2; clone_size: .; cdr3_aa: CSADRGRNTGELFF; cdr3_nt: TGCAGCGCTGACAGGGGGCGGAACACCGGGGAGCTGTTTTTT
cdr3_length: 19; d_call: TRBD1; v_call: TRBV9; j_call: TRBJ2-4; clone_size: .; cdr3_aa: CASSSPGQGAGGAKNIQYF; cdr3_nt: TGTGCCAGCAGCAGCCCGGGACAGGGGGCTGGGGGGGCCAAAAACATTCAGTACTTC
cdr3_length: 14; d_call: .; v_call: TRBV21-1; j_call: TRBJ2-7; clone_size: .; cdr3_aa: CASPDSHQCYEQYF; cdr3_nt: TGTGCCAGCCCGGACAGCCACCAATGCTACGAGCAGTACTTC
cdr3_length: 16; d_call: TRBD1; v_call: TRBV7-9; j_call: TRBJ2-1; clone_size: .; cdr3_aa: CASSLIGQGGGNEQFF; cdr3_nt: TGTGCCAGCAGCCTAATCGGACAGGGTGGCGGCAATGAGCAGTTCTTC
cdr3_length: 14; d_call: TRBD1; v_call: TRBV2; j_call: TRBJ1-5; clone_size: .; cdr3_aa: CASSSTGRNQPQHF; cdr3_nt: TGTGCCAGCAGTTCGACAGGGCGCAATCAGCCCCAGCATTTT
cdr3_length: 19; d_call: TRBD1; v_call: TRBV12-5; j_call: TRBJ1-4; clone_size: .; cdr3_aa: CASGGSPRDRVIGGEKLFF; cdr3_nt: TGTGCTAGTGGAGGGAGTCCGCGGGACAGGGTTATAGGAGGGGAAAAACTGTTTTTT
cdr3_length: 14; d_call: TRBD1; v_call: TRBV4-3; j_call: TRBJ1-6; clone_size: .; cdr3_aa: CASSQPGQGSPLHF; cdr3_nt: TGCGCCAGCAGCCAACCTGGACAGGGTTCACCCCTCCACTTT
cdr3_length: 17; d_call: TRBD2; v_call: TRBV7-3; j_call: TRBJ2-7; clone_size: .; cdr3_aa: CASRSGLAGGSSYEQYF; cdr3_nt: TGTGCCAGCAGGTCCGGACTAGCGGGAGGGAGCTCCTACGAGCAGTACTTC
cdr3_length: 14; d_call: .; v_call: TRBV9; j_call: TRBJ1-2; clone_size: .; cdr3_aa: CASSVTGSNYGYTF; cdr3_nt: TGTGCCAGCAGCGTGACAGGATCTAACTATGGCTACACCTTC
cdr3_length: 16; d_call: TRBD1; v_call: TRBV7-2; j_call: TRBJ2-7; clone_size: .; cdr3_aa: CASSPGEGAIPYEQYF; cdr3_nt: TGTGCCAGCAGCCCCGGTGAGGGGGCGATTCCCTACGAGCAGTACTTC
cdr3_length: 11; d_call: .; v_call: TRBV20-1; j_call: TRBJ2-7; clone_size: once; cdr3_aa: CSAGLPREQYF; cdr3_nt: TGCAGTGCCGGACTACCCAGGGAGCAGTACTTC
cdr3_length: 16; d_call: TRBD2; v_call: TRBV4-1; j_call: TRBJ2-2; clone_size: .; cdr3_aa: CASSRLAGFATGELFF; cdr3_nt: TGCGCCAGCAGTCGACTAGCGGGATTTGCCACCGGGGAGCTGTTTTTT
cdr3_length: 14; d_call: .; v_call: TRBV19; j_call: TRBJ1-3; clone_size: .; cdr3_aa: CASSIRISGNTIYF; cdr3_nt: TGTGCCAGTAGTATTCGTATCTCTGGAAACACCATATATTTT
cdr3_length: 14; d_call: .; v_call: TRBV7-8; j_call: TRBJ2-1; clone_size: once; cdr3_aa: CASSPRGSYNEQFF; cdr3_nt: TGTGCCAGCAGCCCCCGGGGCTCCTACAATGAGCAGTTCTTC
cdr3_length: 13; d_call: TRBD1; v_call: TRBV29-1; j_call: TRBJ1-1; clone_size: .; cdr3_aa: CSVGGQQNTEAFF; cdr3_nt: TGCAGCGTTGGGGGACAGCAGAACACTGAAGCTTTCTTT